This is a list of T cell receptor beta chains from one sample in a study of cytomegalovirus exposure and HLA in healthy donors. Measured with immunoSEQ multiplex PCR; TCRdb has only the in-frame clones, and not every one. The table records 85,000 to 130,000 clones, 75% of them present only once. Sequencing input: PBMCs. The receptors come from a man aged 40-49 years in good health and CMV-seronegative. Both conserved end residues are part of each CDR3. A D gene is named only where the DNA matches it firmly. Clone sizes are given selectively: once, few, many, or a class where the clone is expanded.

TRBJ2-1 | TRBV27 | NA | NA | TGTGCCAGCAGTTTTAGTAGAGGGTACAATGAGCAGTTCTTC | CASSFSRGYNEQFF
TRBJ2-1 | TRBV5-1 | NA | TRBD1 | TGCGCCAGCAGCCCGGGACAGGGGGCTTACAATGAGCAGTTCTTC | CASSPGQGAYNEQFF
TRBJ2-4 | TRBV4-2 | NA | NA | TGTGCCAGCAGCCAAGAGTGGTTAGTGAATAACATTCAGTACTTC | CASSQEWLVNNIQYF
TRBJ2-7 | TRBV6-1 | few | TRBD2 | TGTGCCAGCAGTATAGGACTAGCGGGGCCCTACGAGCAGTACTTC | CASSIGLAGPYEQYF
TRBJ2-1 | TRBV19 | NA | NA | TGTGCCAGTAGTATCGGGTGGTCCGGCTCAGTTAACAATGAGCAGTTCTTC | CASSIGWSGSVNNEQFF
TRBJ2-7 | TRBV5-1 | NA | NA | TGCGCCAGCAGCCCCCGTATTGACAGCCTCTACGAGCAGTACTTC | CASSPRIDSLYEQYF
TRBJ2-7 | TRBV27 | NA | NA | TGTGCCAGCAGTTTGAGACTAGCCTACGAGCAGTACTTC | CASSLRLAYEQYF
TRBJ1-5 | TRBV15 | NA | NA | TGTGCCACCAGCAGAGTGGCAGGGCGTCAGCCCCAGCATTTT | CATSRVAGRQPQHF
TRBJ2-2 | TRBV2 | NA | NA | TGTGCCAGCAGTTGGGACTACACCGGGGAGCTGTTTTTT | CASSWDYTGELFF
TRBJ2-7 | TRBV29-1 | NA | TRBD1 | TGCAGCGTTGGCCGGGACAGGGGATCCTACGAGCAGTACTTC | CSVGRDRGSYEQYF
TRBJ2-1 | TRBV7-2 | once | NA | TGTGCCAGCAGCTTGCAACCCCCCCGGACAGCCTACAATGAGCAGTTCTTC | CASSLQPPRTAYNEQFF
TRBJ1-1 | TRBV7-9 | NA | NA | TGTGCCAGCAGCGAAACATTAGCAGGGCGAGCTTTCTTT | CASSETLAGRAFF
TRBJ1-6 | TRBV7-2 | NA | NA | TGTGCCAGCAGCCCATCGGGTAATTCACCCCTCCACTTT | CASSPSGNSPLHF
TRBJ2-1 | TRBV7-2 | NA | TRBD2 | TGTGCCAGCAGCTTAGGTATTAGCGGGGGGGCGAATGAGCAGTTCTTC | CASSLGISGGANEQFF
TRBJ2-2 | TRBV6-1 | NA | TRBD1 | TGTGCCAGCAGTGGGCCGACAGGGGCAGACGGGGAGCTGTTTTTT | CASSGPTGADGELFF
TRBJ2-5 | TRBV5-1 | NA | NA | TGCGCCAGCAGCCCAAGCGGGGAGACCCAGTACTTC | CASSPSGETQYF
TRBJ1-5 | TRBV12-2 | NA | NA | TGTGCAAAATTGAGGAAGGCCCGGAATCAGCCCCAGCATTTT | CAKLRKARNQPQHF
TRBJ2-3 | TRBV29-1 | few | NA | TGCAGCGTTGTGCAGGGGACCGTCCGCACAGATACGCAGTATTTT | CSVVQGTVRTDTQYF
TRBJ2-1 | TRBV9 | NA | TRBD1 | TGTGCCAGCAGCCCCCGGACAGGGGTCTACAATGAGCAGTTCTTC | CASSPRTGVYNEQFF
TRBJ2-7 | TRBV18 | once | TRBD1 | TGTGCCAGCTCCGGGACAGGGTCTCTTCACGAGCAGTACTTC | CASSGTGSLHEQYF
TRBJ2-1 | TRBV9 | NA | TRBD2 | TGTGCCAGCAGCCTCCGGACTAGCGGTTACCTCTACAATGAGCAGTTCTTC | CASSLRTSGYLYNEQFF
TRBJ2-1 | TRBV7-9 | NA | NA | TGTGCCAGCAGCTTCGGTCGGGCGGGCGAGGTCTTC | CASSFGRAGEVF
TRBJ1-1 | TRBV7-9 | NA | NA | TGTTCCAGCAGCCTATCAAACCAGAACACTGAAGCTTTCTTT | CSSSLSNQNTEAFF
TRBJ1-4 | TRBV29-1 | NA | NA | TGCAGCGTCCATGGGGGGGCTAATGAAAAACTGTTTTTT | CSVHGGANEKLFF
TRBJ2-3 | TRBV5-4 | NA | NA | TGTGCCAGCAGCCGACCTATAGGAGGGGTTAACACAGATACGCAGTATTTT | CASSRPIGGVNTDTQYF
TRBJ1-1 | TRBV20-1 | NA | NA | TGCAGTGCCCCGGGAGCCAGTGAAGCTTTCTTT | CSAPGASEAFF
TRBJ1-1 | TRBV7-9 | few | NA | TGTGCCAGCAGCTTAGCAACAGGGAACACTGAAGCTTTCTTT | CASSLATGNTEAFF
TRBJ1-1 | TRBV28 | NA | NA | TGTGCCAGCGGGCTGTACACTGAAGCTTTCTTT | CASGLYTEAFF
TRBJ2-7 | TRBV11-2 | once | TRBD1 | TGTGCCAGCAGCTTAGATAGGGGACAGGGGTCCTACGAGCAGTACTTC | CASSLDRGQGSYEQYF
TRBJ1-2 | TRBV29-1 | NA | NA | TGCAGCGTTGAACGGGGGGACTATGGCTACACCTTC | CSVERGDYGYTF
TRBJ1-2 | TRBV27 | NA | TRBD1 | TGTGCCAGCAGTTCCCGGACAGGGAACTATGGCTACACCTTC | CASSSRTGNYGYTF
TRBJ2-5 | TRBV9 | NA | TRBD2 | TGTGCCAGCAGCGTGGGGACTAGCGGGGGGGAGACCCAGTACTTC | CASSVGTSGGETQYF
TRBJ1-2 | TRBV5-1 | NA | TRBD1 | TGCGCCAGCAGATCGGACAGGGTTCTCGATGGCTACACCTTC | CASRSDRVLDGYTF
TRBJ2-7 | TRBV27 | NA | TRBD1 | TGTGCCAGCAGTCGGGACAGATACTACGAGCAGTACTTC | CASSRDRYYEQYF
TRBJ2-5 | TRBV7-2 | once | TRBD2 | TGTGCCAGCAGCTTAGACGGGAGGAGAGAGACCCAGTACTTC | CASSLDGRRETQYF
TRBJ2-2 | TRBV6-5 | few | NA | TGTGCCAGCACTATTAACACCGGGGAGCTGTTTTTT | CASTINTGELFF
TRBJ1-2 | TRBV4-2 | NA | NA | TGTGCCAGCAGCCAAGGACAAGACTATGGCTACACCTTC | CASSQGQDYGYTF
TRBJ1-1 | TRBV29-1 | NA | TRBD1 | TGCAGCGTTTTCACAGGGGTCAACACTGAAGCTTTCTTT | CSVFTGVNTEAFF
TRBJ1-1 | TRBV6-5 | NA | TRBD1 | TGTGCCAGCAGGACAACGGACAGGCAAGCTTTCTTT | CASRTTDRQAFF
TRBJ2-7 | TRBV12-5 | NA | TRBD1 | TGTGCTAGTGGGTCGACAGGGCACGAGCAGTACTTC | CASGSTGHEQYF
TRBJ2-3 | TRBV29-1 | NA | TRBD1 | TGCAGCGTTGGGGACAGTGTCACAGATACGCAGTATTTT | CSVGDSVTDTQYF
TRBJ2-7 | TRBV6-1 | NA | TRBD1 | TGTGCCAGCAGTACCGGGACAGGGTCCATCTACGAGCAGTACTTC | CASSTGTGSIYEQYF
TRBJ1-2 | TRBV6-1 | NA | NA | TGTGCCAGCAGTGACCGGGGGGACTATGGCTACACCTTC | CASSDRGDYGYTF
TRBJ2-5 | TRBV2 | NA | TRBD1 | TGTGCCAGCAGTAGGGACAGACAAGAGACCCAGTACTTC | CASSRDRQETQYF
TRBJ1-6 | TRBV7-9 | NA | NA | TGTGTCCTGCGGGATTCCAGTAATTCACCCCTCCACTTT | CVLRDSSNSPLHF